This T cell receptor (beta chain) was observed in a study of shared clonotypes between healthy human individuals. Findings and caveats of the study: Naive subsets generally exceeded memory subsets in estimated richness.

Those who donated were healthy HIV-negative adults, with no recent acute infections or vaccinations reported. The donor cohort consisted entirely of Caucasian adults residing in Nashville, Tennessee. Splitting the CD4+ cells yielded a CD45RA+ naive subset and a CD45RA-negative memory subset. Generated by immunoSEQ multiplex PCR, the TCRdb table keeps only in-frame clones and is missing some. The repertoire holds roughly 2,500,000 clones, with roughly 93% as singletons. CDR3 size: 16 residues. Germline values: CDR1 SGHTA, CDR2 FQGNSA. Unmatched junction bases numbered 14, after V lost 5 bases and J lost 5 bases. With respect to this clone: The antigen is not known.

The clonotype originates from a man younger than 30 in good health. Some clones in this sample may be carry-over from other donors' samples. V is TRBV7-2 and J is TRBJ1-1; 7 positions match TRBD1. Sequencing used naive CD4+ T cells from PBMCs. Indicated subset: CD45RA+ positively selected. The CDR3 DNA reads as TGTGCCAGCAGCCCCCGACCGCCTGACAGGGTGACTGAAGCTTTCTTT. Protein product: CASSPRPPDRVTEAFF. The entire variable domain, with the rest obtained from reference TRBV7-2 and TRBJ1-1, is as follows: GAGVSQSPSNKVTEKGKDVELRCDPISGHTALYWYRQSLGQGLEFLIYFQGNSAPDKSGLPSDRFSAERTGGSVSTLTIQRTQQEDSAVYLCASSPRPPDRVTEAFFGQGTRLTVV.